This T cell receptor beta chain was captured in a study of blood T cell repertoires in COVID-19. Study summary: Donors in the United States, Italy and Spain gave samples during acute or convalescent COVID-19. From T cells, B-cell-depleted T cells, or PBMCs came the material, which was cDNA or gDNA.

Original data processing: It was from reference gene primer amplification that nucleated cell counts were estimated. Profiling relied on immunoSEQ multiplex PCR, and the TCRdb table lists in-frame clones only, not all of them. V and J calls and clone size come straight from that table; D and trimming were deduced from the DNA. The table includes 250,000 to 350,000 clones, roughly nine tenths detected once. The germline V and J ends were trimmed by 1 base and 5 bases, with 17 bases remaining between them. There are 16 residues in the CDR3. Germline V gene lookup returns CDR1 MGHRA and CDR2 YSYEKL. The sample taken for sequencing was peripheral blood. V usage is TRBV4-1 and J usage is TRBJ1-2; unclear D gene. The receptor was isolated from a woman younger than 45 with COVID-19, enrolled during active disease. This chain's CDR3 is CASSQASSGLNYGYTF. Here the CDR3 DNA reads TGCGCCAGCAGCCAAGCCTCCTCTGGACTGAATTATGGCTACACCTTC.